These T cell receptor beta chains were read from a single sample in a study of blood T cell repertoires in COVID-19. Libraries were prepared by immunoSEQ multiplex PCR; TCRdb keeps only in-frame clonotypes and omits some of them. The data hold fewer than 450,000 clones, with 88% observed a single time. Sequencing was done on a sample of peripheral blood. The source of these receptors is a woman between 50 and 59 years old with COVID-19, enrolled during active disease. Each CDR3 is given with its conserved first and last residue. The order of the fields is clone size, V gene, D gene, J gene, CDR3 DNA, CDR3 protein. The D gene is left open where the match is weak. Clone sizes are given selectively: once, few, many, or a class where the clone is expanded.

clone_size: NA; v_call: TRBV5-1; d_call: NA; j_call: TRBJ1-1; cdr3_nt: TGCGCCAGCAGCTTGGCTCCCCAAGGAGTCACTGAAGCTTTCTTT; cdr3_aa: CASSLAPQGVTEAFF
clone_size: NA; v_call: TRBV9; d_call: TRBD2; j_call: TRBJ2-5; cdr3_nt: TGTGCCAGCAGCGTAGGGAGCGGGGGGGCCGCGTTAGAGACCCAGTACTTC; cdr3_aa: CASSVGSGGAALETQYF
clone_size: NA; v_call: TRBV4-2; d_call: TRBD1; j_call: TRBJ1-5; cdr3_nt: TGTGCCAGCAGCCAAGATCATGTTGGACAGGGGGCCCAGCCCCAGCATTTT; cdr3_aa: CASSQDHVGQGAQPQHF
clone_size: NA; v_call: TRBV6-5; d_call: NA; j_call: TRBJ2-7; cdr3_nt: TGTGCCAGCAGTCCAGACAGGATCTTTTACGAGCAGTACTTC; cdr3_aa: CASSPDRIFYEQYF
clone_size: once; v_call: TRBV5-1; d_call: TRBD2; j_call: TRBJ2-1; cdr3_nt: TGCGCCAGCAGTCCGAGCGGGACGCCATTTCACAACGGTGAGCAGTTCTTC; cdr3_aa: CASSPSGTPFHNGEQFF
clone_size: NA; v_call: TRBV6-1; d_call: TRBD2; j_call: TRBJ2-1; cdr3_nt: TGTGCCAGCAGTGCACTAGCGGGGGGCCCCTGGCCTGTTGACAATGAGCAGTTCTTC; cdr3_aa: CASSALAGGPWPVDNEQFF
clone_size: NA; v_call: TRBV9; d_call: TRBD2; j_call: TRBJ2-2; cdr3_nt: TGTGCCAGCAGCGGCCTAGCGGGGAACACCGGGGAGCTGTTTTTT; cdr3_aa: CASSGLAGNTGELFF
clone_size: NA; v_call: TRBV6-5; d_call: NA; j_call: TRBJ1-2; cdr3_nt: TGTGCCAGCAGGACGGGGGAGGGGCTCGGCTATGGCTACACCTTC; cdr3_aa: CASRTGEGLGYGYTF
clone_size: NA; v_call: TRBV5-4; d_call: TRBD1; j_call: TRBJ1-2; cdr3_nt: TGTGCCAGCAGCAAACCGGGACAGGGGCTCGGGGGCTATGGCTACACCTTC; cdr3_aa: CASSKPGQGLGGYGYTF
clone_size: NA; v_call: TRBV12-3/TRBV12-4; d_call: TRBD1; j_call: TRBJ2-3; cdr3_nt: TGTGCCAGCAGGCCCGACAGGGCTGGGACGCAGTATTTT; cdr3_aa: CASRPDRAGTQYF
clone_size: NA; v_call: TRBV6-5; d_call: TRBD1; j_call: TRBJ1-6; cdr3_nt: TGTGCCAGCAGGGGGACAGGGGGCCTTAATTCACCCCTCCACTTT; cdr3_aa: CASRGTGGLNSPLHF
clone_size: NA; v_call: TRBV7-8; d_call: TRBD1; j_call: TRBJ1-5; cdr3_nt: TGTGCCAGCAGCTCAGGGGGTCAGCCCCAGCATTTT; cdr3_aa: CASSSGGQPQHF
clone_size: NA; v_call: TRBV27; d_call: NA; j_call: TRBJ2-7; cdr3_nt: TGTGCCAGCAGTTTAACAGGGAACTACGAGCAGTACTTC; cdr3_aa: CASSLTGNYEQYF
clone_size: NA; v_call: TRBV28; d_call: NA; j_call: TRBJ1-3; cdr3_nt: TGTGCCAGCATGGAGGGGAACAATGGAAACACCATATATTTT; cdr3_aa: CASMEGNNGNTIYF
clone_size: NA; v_call: TRBV6-2/TRBV6-3; d_call: TRBD1; j_call: TRBJ1-1; cdr3_nt: TGTGCCAGCAGTTACCCGGGACAGGGGAAAACTGAAGCTTTCTTT; cdr3_aa: CASSYPGQGKTEAFF